Listed below are T cell receptor beta chains from one sample, sequenced in a study of regulatory T cells in long-lasting Graves disease. MiXCR was run by TCRdb on the multiplex PCR reads, yielding one entry per CDR3 protein. The repertoire consists of roughly 400,000 distinct CDR3 sequences, with over 15% occurring once and the leading ten covering about 25%. Separately, the same data were catalogued under a study of T cells in Graves' hyperthyroidism and ophthalmopathy.

This specimen was peripheral blood mononuclear cells (PBMCs), taken at new diagnosis, from a patient treated with antithyroid drugs. Receptors originate from a woman aged 18 to 35 with Graves disease. CDR3s include the opening cysteine and the closing phenylalanine or tryptophan. A D gene is named only where the DNA matches it firmly. The size of a clone is reported for some rows only, either as once, few or many, or as a class for expanded clones.

d_call: -
v_call: TRBV2
clone_size: many
j_call: TRBJ2-1
cdr3_nt: TGTGCCAGCAGTTTAGCGGTCCTTGGCAATGAGCAGTTCTTC
cdr3_aa: CASSLAVLGNEQFF

d_call: -
v_call: TRBV12-3/TRBV12-4
clone_size: few
j_call: TRBJ2-2
cdr3_nt: TGTGCCAGCCAATACTCCGGGGAGCTGTTTTTT
cdr3_aa: CASQYSGELFF

d_call: TRBD2
v_call: TRBV29-1
clone_size: -
j_call: TRBJ2-1
cdr3_nt: TGCAGCGGAGGACTAGCGGGTACCTACAATGAGCAGTTCTTC
cdr3_aa: CSGGLAGTYNEQFF

d_call: -
v_call: TRBV27
clone_size: few
j_call: TRBJ2-1
cdr3_nt: TGTGCCAGCAGTTGGGGGGAGGTCAATGAGCAGTTCTTC
cdr3_aa: CASSWGEVNEQFF

d_call: TRBD2
v_call: TRBV19
clone_size: -
j_call: TRBJ2-7
cdr3_nt: TGTGCCAGTATGGATAGCGGGTACGCCTACGAGCAGTACTTC
cdr3_aa: CASMDSGYAYEQYF

d_call: -
v_call: TRBV6-2/TRBV6-3
clone_size: few
j_call: TRBJ2-7
cdr3_nt: TGTGCCAGCAAGTCATACGAGCAGTACTTC
cdr3_aa: CASKSYEQYF

d_call: TRBD2
v_call: TRBV12-3/TRBV12-4
clone_size: few
j_call: TRBJ2-7
cdr3_nt: TGTGCCAGCAGCCCCAGTCTAGCGGGAGCCTACGAGCAGTACTTC
cdr3_aa: CASSPSLAGAYEQYF

d_call: TRBD1
v_call: TRBV12-3/TRBV12-4
clone_size: many
j_call: TRBJ1-2
cdr3_nt: TGTGCCAGCAGTTTGGGGACAGGGCGCGGCTACACCTTC
cdr3_aa: CASSLGTGRGYTF

d_call: -
v_call: TRBV7-9
clone_size: -
j_call: TRBJ1-3
cdr3_nt: TGTGCCAGCAGCTTACCTTCATTCGGAGACACCATATATTTT
cdr3_aa: CASSLPSFGDTIYF

d_call: -
v_call: TRBV12-3/TRBV12-4
clone_size: many
j_call: TRBJ2-2
cdr3_nt: TGTGCCAGCAGTTTTGTCAGTTCGAACACCGGGGAGCTGTTTTTT
cdr3_aa: CASSFVSSNTGELFF

d_call: TRBD2
v_call: TRBV7-2
clone_size: -
j_call: TRBJ2-1
cdr3_nt: TGTGCCAGCAGCTTCGGACTAGCGGGGGCTATGTTCTTC
cdr3_aa: CASSFGLAGAMFF

d_call: -
v_call: TRBV7-8
clone_size: -
j_call: TRBJ1-1
cdr3_nt: TGTGCCAGCAGCTTAAACTCCCCGAACACTGAAGCTTTCTTT
cdr3_aa: CASSLNSPNTEAFF

d_call: TRBD2
v_call: TRBV6-2/TRBV6-3
clone_size: many
j_call: TRBJ2-1
cdr3_nt: TGTGCCAGCAGTCACCCAGCGGGAGAGGAGTTCTTC
cdr3_aa: CASSHPAGEEFF

d_call: -
v_call: TRBV14
clone_size: few
j_call: TRBJ2-7
cdr3_nt: TGTGCCAGCAGCCAAGACCAGGGATCATTCCCCTACGAGCAGTACTTC
cdr3_aa: CASSQDQGSFPYEQYF

d_call: TRBD1
v_call: TRBV18
clone_size: many
j_call: TRBJ1-6
cdr3_nt: TGTGCCAGCTCACCCCGGGACAGGGGTTCACCCCTCCACTTT
cdr3_aa: CASSPRDRGSPLHF

d_call: -
v_call: TRBV6-2/TRBV6-3
clone_size: -
j_call: TRBJ2-1
cdr3_nt: TGTGCCAGCACCACGGGACCTTTTTCCTACAATGAGCAGTTCTTC
cdr3_aa: CASTTGPFSYNEQFF

d_call: TRBD2
v_call: TRBV27
clone_size: -
j_call: TRBJ2-1
cdr3_nt: TGTGCCAGCAGTCCGGTAGCGGGCCACTACAATGAGCAGTTCTTC
cdr3_aa: CASSPVAGHYNEQFF

d_call: -
v_call: TRBV5-1
clone_size: -
j_call: TRBJ2-2
cdr3_nt: TGCGCCAGCAGCCGACCGGGGGTCGAAGGGGAGCTGTTTTTT
cdr3_aa: CASSRPGVEGELFF

d_call: TRBD2
v_call: TRBV5-1
clone_size: -
j_call: TRBJ2-7
cdr3_nt: TGCGCCAGCAGCTTGGAGGGTTCCCCTAGCGGGGACTTC
cdr3_aa: CASSLEGSPSGDF

d_call: -
v_call: TRBV30
clone_size: many
j_call: TRBJ1-1
cdr3_nt: TGTGCCTGGGGGGATCGAACCGAAGCTTTCTTT
cdr3_aa: CAWGDRTEAFF

d_call: -
v_call: TRBV30
clone_size: -
j_call: TRBJ1-1
cdr3_nt: TGTGCCTGGAGTGGGGGGATGAACACTGAAGCTTTCTTT
cdr3_aa: CAWSGGMNTEAFF

d_call: TRBD1
v_call: TRBV24-1
clone_size: -
j_call: TRBJ2-1
cdr3_nt: TGTGCCACCAGTGATTTAGGGACAGACAATGAGCAGTTCTTC
cdr3_aa: CATSDLGTDNEQFF

d_call: TRBD1
v_call: TRBV7-2
clone_size: -
j_call: TRBJ2-7
cdr3_nt: TGTGCCAGCCACGACAGGGGGCAATACGGGCAGTACTTC
cdr3_aa: CASHDRGQYGQYF

d_call: TRBD1
v_call: TRBV20-1
clone_size: many
j_call: TRBJ1-2
cdr3_nt: TGCAGTGCTCCCAGACGACAGGGGGCGCATGGCTACACCTTC
cdr3_aa: CSAPRRQGAHGYTF

d_call: -
v_call: TRBV9
clone_size: -
j_call: TRBJ2-7
cdr3_nt: TGTGCCAGCAGCGTAGCCGGAGAAGACGAGCAGTACTTC
cdr3_aa: CASSVAGEDEQYF

d_call: -
v_call: TRBV5-1
clone_size: -
j_call: TRBJ1-1
cdr3_nt: TGCGCCAGCAGCTTGGAGTTAGGAGGCAGTTTGAACACTGAAGCTTTCTTT
cdr3_aa: CASSLELGGSLNTEAFF

d_call: TRBD1
v_call: TRBV28
clone_size: many
j_call: TRBJ2-3
cdr3_nt: TGTGCCAGCAGTTCGCGGACAGGGGGCCTGGATACGCAGTATTTT
cdr3_aa: CASSSRTGGLDTQYF

d_call: TRBD1
v_call: TRBV2
clone_size: many
j_call: TRBJ1-1
cdr3_nt: TGTGCCAGCTCGAGACAGGGGGCCAACACTGAAGCTTTCTTT
cdr3_aa: CASSRQGANTEAFF

d_call: TRBD1
v_call: TRBV20-1
clone_size: few
j_call: TRBJ2-7
cdr3_nt: TGCAGTGCGCAGACAGGGCTTTTAGTGAACGAGCAGTACTTC
cdr3_aa: CSAQTGLLVNEQYF

d_call: -
v_call: TRBV7-6
clone_size: -
j_call: TRBJ2-1
cdr3_nt: TGTGCCAGCAGCTTAGGTTCCGGGCTAGCGAGGGATGAGCAGTTCTTC
cdr3_aa: CASSLGSGLARDEQFF

d_call: -
v_call: TRBV20-1
clone_size: few
j_call: TRBJ2-1
cdr3_nt: TGCAGTGCTGACCAATGGGGGGAAGGGGCCAATGAGCAGTTCTTC
cdr3_aa: CSADQWGEGANEQFF

d_call: -
v_call: TRBV29-1
clone_size: -
j_call: TRBJ2-5
cdr3_nt: TGCAGCGTTGATGGAGGGGTCGGTGAGACCCAGTACTTC
cdr3_aa: CSVDGGVGETQYF

d_call: TRBD1
v_call: TRBV12-3/TRBV12-4
clone_size: few
j_call: TRBJ2-3
cdr3_nt: TGTGCCAGCAGTTTAACGGGACAGAATGCGCAGTATTTT
cdr3_aa: CASSLTGQNAQYF

d_call: TRBD2
v_call: TRBV10-3
clone_size: -
j_call: TRBJ2-3
cdr3_nt: TGTGCCATCGGCGGGAGCGGTATAGATACGCAGTATTTT
cdr3_aa: CAIGGSGIDTQYF

d_call: -
v_call: TRBV28
clone_size: few
j_call: TRBJ2-2
cdr3_nt: TGTGCCAGCGTCCGGGTTACCGGGGAGCTGTTTTTT
cdr3_aa: CASVRVTGELFF

d_call: -
v_call: TRBV28
clone_size: many
j_call: TRBJ1-1
cdr3_nt: TGTGCCAGCAGTTTAATCCTGAACACTGAAGCTTTCTTT
cdr3_aa: CASSLILNTEAFF

d_call: TRBD2
v_call: TRBV27
clone_size: many
j_call: TRBJ2-7
cdr3_nt: TGTGCCAGCAGCTTGACTAGCGGCACCACCTACGAGCAGTACTTC
cdr3_aa: CASSLTSGTTYEQYF

d_call: TRBD2
v_call: TRBV9
clone_size: few
j_call: TRBJ2-1
cdr3_nt: TGTGCCAGCAGTCAACTCGGAACTAAACCGGGACTAGCGGGAGACAATGAGCAGTTCTTC
cdr3_aa: CASSQLGTKPGLAGDNEQFF

d_call: -
v_call: TRBV13
clone_size: -
j_call: TRBJ1-3
cdr3_nt: TGTGCCTCGGGTAGGGGTTCTGGAAACACCATATATTTT
cdr3_aa: CASGRGSGNTIYF

d_call: -
v_call: TRBV6-1
clone_size: many
j_call: TRBJ2-5
cdr3_nt: TGTGCCAGCACCCAGTCCGGAGGGCCGAAGACCCAGTACTTC
cdr3_aa: CASTQSGGPKTQYF

d_call: -
v_call: TRBV12-3/TRBV12-4
clone_size: few
j_call: TRBJ2-2
cdr3_nt: TGTGCCAGCAGTTTAGTCCCGGGAACGGACACCGGGGAGCTGTTTTTT
cdr3_aa: CASSLVPGTDTGELFF

d_call: TRBD1
v_call: TRBV2
clone_size: many
j_call: TRBJ2-7
cdr3_nt: TGTGCCAGCAGACCAACAGGGGTGGGGACCTACGAGCAGTACTTC
cdr3_aa: CASRPTGVGTYEQYF

d_call: -
v_call: TRBV5-1
clone_size: -
j_call: TRBJ1-6
cdr3_nt: TGCGCCAGCCATCGGGACATAAATTCACCCCTCCACTTT
cdr3_aa: CASHRDINSPLHF

d_call: TRBD1
v_call: TRBV6-2/TRBV6-3
clone_size: many
j_call: TRBJ2-7
cdr3_nt: TGTGCCAGCAGTTATATTCCAGGGGGATTCGAGCAGTACTTC
cdr3_aa: CASSYIPGGFEQYF

d_call: TRBD1
v_call: TRBV29-1
clone_size: -
j_call: TRBJ2-7
cdr3_nt: TGCAGCGTTGAAGGGGGACAGGTTGAGAGGGTTATCAATGAGCAGTACTTC
cdr3_aa: CSVEGGQVERVINEQYF

d_call: TRBD2
v_call: TRBV3-1
clone_size: many
j_call: TRBJ2-7
cdr3_nt: TGTGCCAGCAGCCAAGATCTAGCGGGCAGCTACGAGCAGTACTTC
cdr3_aa: CASSQDLAGSYEQYF

d_call: -
v_call: TRBV25-1
clone_size: -
j_call: TRBJ2-7
cdr3_nt: TGTGCCAGCAGTGACCCCGGGGGCGTCTTGTACGAGCAGTACTTC
cdr3_aa: CASSDPGGVLYEQYF

d_call: TRBD2
v_call: TRBV5-4
clone_size: many
j_call: TRBJ2-3
cdr3_nt: TGTGCCAGCAGCTGGTTAACTAGCGGGAGGGTAGATACGCAGTATTTT
cdr3_aa: CASSWLTSGRVDTQYF

d_call: -
v_call: TRBV11-2
clone_size: -
j_call: TRBJ1-2
cdr3_nt: TGTGCCAGCAGCCCAGGGATACCCCTCTTCTATGGCTACACCTTC
cdr3_aa: CASSPGIPLFYGYTF

d_call: -
v_call: TRBV9
clone_size: -
j_call: TRBJ2-7
cdr3_nt: TGTGCCAGCAGCGTAGAAACGGGAGACTACGAGCAGTACTTC
cdr3_aa: CASSVETGDYEQYF

d_call: -
v_call: TRBV4-1
clone_size: -
j_call: TRBJ2-7
cdr3_nt: TGCGCCAGCAGCCAAGTAAGGGACCTTTCCTACGAGCAGTACTTC
cdr3_aa: CASSQVRDLSYEQYF

d_call: TRBD1
v_call: TRBV6-5
clone_size: many
j_call: TRBJ2-7
cdr3_nt: TGTGCCAGCAGTTTCGGACAGGGGACCTACGAGCAGTACTTC
cdr3_aa: CASSFGQGTYEQYF

d_call: TRBD2
v_call: TRBV29-1
clone_size: few
j_call: TRBJ2-1
cdr3_nt: TGCAGCGTTGTCCTAGCGGGAGGGCCATCCTACAATGAGCAGTTCTTC
cdr3_aa: CSVVLAGGPSYNEQFF

d_call: TRBD1
v_call: TRBV2
clone_size: many
j_call: TRBJ1-3
cdr3_nt: TGTGCCAGCATCCTAGACAGGGGAAGCTCTGGAAACACCATATATTTT
cdr3_aa: CASILDRGSSGNTIYF